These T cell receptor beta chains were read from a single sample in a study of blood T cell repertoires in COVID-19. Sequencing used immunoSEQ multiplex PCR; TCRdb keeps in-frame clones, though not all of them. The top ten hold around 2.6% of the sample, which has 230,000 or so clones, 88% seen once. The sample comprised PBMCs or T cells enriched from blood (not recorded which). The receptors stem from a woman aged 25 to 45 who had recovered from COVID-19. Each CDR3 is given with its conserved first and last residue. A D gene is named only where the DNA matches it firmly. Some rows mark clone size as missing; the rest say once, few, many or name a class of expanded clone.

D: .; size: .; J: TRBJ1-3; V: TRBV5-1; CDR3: CASSLAGSRVPYF; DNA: TGCGCCAGCAGCTTGGCCGGATCCCGGGTTCCATATTTT
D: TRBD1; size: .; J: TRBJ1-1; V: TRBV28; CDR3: CASRPRQGAGTEAFF; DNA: TGTGCCAGCAGACCTCGACAGGGGGCGGGTACTGAAGCTTTCTTT
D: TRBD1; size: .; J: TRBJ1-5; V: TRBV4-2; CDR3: CASSQDLGDRGTGVYQPQHF; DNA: TGTGCCAGCAGCCAAGATCTGGGAGATCGCGGGACAGGGGTTTATCAGCCCCAGCATTTT
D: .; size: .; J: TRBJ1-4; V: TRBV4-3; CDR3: CASSQEPGEKLFF; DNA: TGCGCCAGCAGCCAAGAACCGGGTGAAAAACTGTTTTTT
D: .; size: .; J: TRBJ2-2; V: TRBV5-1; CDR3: CASALEQGLFTGELFF; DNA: TGCGCCAGCGCCCTGGAGCAGGGTCTTTTTACCGGGGAGCTGTTTTTT
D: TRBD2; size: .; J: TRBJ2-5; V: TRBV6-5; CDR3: CASRTTTSLETQYF; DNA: TGTGCCAGCAGAACAACGACTAGCTTGGAGACCCAGTACTTC
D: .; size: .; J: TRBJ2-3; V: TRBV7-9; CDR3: CASTIGGAGTDTQYF; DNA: TGTGCCAGCACCATTGGCGGGGCGGGCACAGATACGCAGTATTTT
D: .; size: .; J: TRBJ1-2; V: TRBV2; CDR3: CAIEGRGEGYTF; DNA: TGTGCCATAGAGGGGCGGGGAGAGGGCTACACCTTC
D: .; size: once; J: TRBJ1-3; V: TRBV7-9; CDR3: CASSPGTSGNTIYF; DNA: TGTGCCAGCAGTCCGGGTACCTCTGGAAACACCATATATTTT
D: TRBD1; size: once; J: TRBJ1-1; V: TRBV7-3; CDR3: CASSPGGGDTEAFF; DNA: TGTGCCAGCAGCCCAGGGGGTGGGGACACTGAAGCTTTCTTT
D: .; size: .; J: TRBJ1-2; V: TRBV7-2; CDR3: CASSSIRGNYGYTF; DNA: TGTGCCAGCAGCTCCATCCGGGGGAACTATGGCTACACCTTC
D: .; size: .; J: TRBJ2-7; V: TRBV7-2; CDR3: CASSLGDTYEQYF; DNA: TGTGCCAGCAGCTTAGGAGATACCTACGAGCAGTACTTC
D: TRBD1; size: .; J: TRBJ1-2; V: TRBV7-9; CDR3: CASSTWTGPLYGYTF; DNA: TGTGCCAGCAGCACGTGGACAGGACCCCTCTATGGCTACACCTTC
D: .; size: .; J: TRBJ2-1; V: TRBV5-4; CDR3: CASSPLGADEQFF; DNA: TGTGCCAGCAGCCCACTAGGCGCGGATGAGCAGTTCTTC
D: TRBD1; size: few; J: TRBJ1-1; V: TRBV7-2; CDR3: CASSPTGWNTEAFF; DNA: TGTGCCAGCAGCCCGACAGGGTGGAACACTGAAGCTTTCTTT
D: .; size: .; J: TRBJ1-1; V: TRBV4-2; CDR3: CASSQDFTAGTEAFF; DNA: TGTGCCAGCAGCCAAGATTTCACAGCGGGCACTGAAGCTTTCTTT
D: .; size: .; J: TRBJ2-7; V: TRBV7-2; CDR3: CASSLKDSLNEEGYEQYF; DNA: TGTGCCAGCAGCTTGAAGGACAGTCTGAACGAAGAGGGCTACGAGCAGTACTTC
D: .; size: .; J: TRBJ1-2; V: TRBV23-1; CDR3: CASSQSRSYGYTF; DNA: TGCGCCAGCAGTCAATCGAGGTCCTATGGCTACACCTTC
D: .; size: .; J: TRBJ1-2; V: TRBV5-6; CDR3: CASSLLGTSVGGYTF; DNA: TGTGCCAGCAGCTTACTTGGGACATCTGTAGGTGGCTACACCTTC
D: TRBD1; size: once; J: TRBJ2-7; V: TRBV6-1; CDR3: CASSELWTGGNEQYF; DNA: TGTGCCAGCAGTGAATTATGGACAGGGGGCAACGAGCAGTACTTC
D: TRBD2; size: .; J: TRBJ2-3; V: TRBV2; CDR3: CASSGGGNTDTQYF; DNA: TGTGCCAGCAGTGGCGGGGGAAACACAGATACGCAGTATTTT
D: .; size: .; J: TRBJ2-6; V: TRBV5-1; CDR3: CASSLVAGANVLTF; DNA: TGCGCCAGCAGCTTGGTAGCTGGGGCCAACGTCCTGACTTTC
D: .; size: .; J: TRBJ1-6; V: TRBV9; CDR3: CASSIGDNYNSPLHF; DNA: TGTGCCAGCAGCATAGGGGACAACTATAATTCACCCCTCCACTTT
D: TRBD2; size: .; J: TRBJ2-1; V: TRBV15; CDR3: CATSRALAGANEQFF; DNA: TGTGCCACCAGCAGAGCCCTAGCGGGGGCTAATGAGCAGTTCTTC
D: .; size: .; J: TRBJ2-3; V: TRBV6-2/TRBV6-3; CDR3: CASSYSKRVREDTQYF; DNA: TGTGCCAGCAGTTACTCGAAGAGGGTTAGGGAAGATACGCAGTATTTT
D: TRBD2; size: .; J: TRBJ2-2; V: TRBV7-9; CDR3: CASSPAGLADGEELFF; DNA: TGTGCCAGCAGCCCAGCGGGACTAGCGGACGGGGAGGAGCTGTTTTTT
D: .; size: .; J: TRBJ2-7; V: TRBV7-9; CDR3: CASSQGGTVAYEQYF; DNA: TGTGCCAGCAGCCAAGGGGGGACAGTGGCCTACGAGCAGTACTTC
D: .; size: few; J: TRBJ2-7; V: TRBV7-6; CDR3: CASSPWASYEQYF; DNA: TGTGCCAGCAGCCCATGGGCCAGCTACGAGCAGTACTTC
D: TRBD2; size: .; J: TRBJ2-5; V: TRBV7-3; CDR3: CASSLGGWLETQYF; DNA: TGTGCCAGCAGCTTGGGGGGGTGGCTAGAGACCCAGTACTTC